Each of the 17 T cell receptor beta chains below was sequenced from the same sample in a study of blood T cell repertoires in COVID-19. Clones were sequenced by immunoSEQ multiplex PCR, and TCRdb holds only the in-frame ones, with some missing. Of roughly 400,000 clones in the sample, around nine tenths were seen once. Sequenced material: PBMCs or T cells enriched from blood (not recorded which). The receptors shown here come from a woman between 50 and 59 years old who had recovered from COVID-19.

The rearrangement uses TRBV10-3 and TRBJ1-1; 7 bases are shared with TRBD1. CDR1 is ENHRY and CDR2 is SYGVKD in the germline V gene. The V and J ends lost 6 bases and 4 bases, in that order; junction bases with no gene match: 8. This CDR3 is built from 14 residues. Here the CDR3 DNA reads TGTGCCATCAGCCGAACCGGGACAGTCACTGAAGCTTTCTTT. It specifies CAISRTGTVTEAFF.

The gene calls are TRBV19 and TRBJ1-4; D possibly corresponds to TRBD1 (6 bases). The germline V and J ends were trimmed by 3 bases and 11 bases, with 22 bases remaining between them. The germline V gene encodes CDR1 LNHDA and CDR2 SQIVND (reference sequence). The CDR3 has 16 amino acids. The DNA of the CDR3 is TGTGCCAGTAGTATGCGGGGGGGCTCCGGTAATAAGAAACTGTTTTTT. Translating it yields CASSMRGGSGNKKLFF.

CDR3: CASSEVQGGLYEQYF. DNA of the CDR3: TGTGCCAGCAGTGAAGTACAGGGAGGGCTCTACGAGCAGTACTTC. V and J are TRBV6-1 and TRBJ2-7; D is possibly TRBD2 (7 bases). Between the trimmed V and J ends, which lost 1 base and 3 bases, there was a span of 13 bases. This CDR3 has 15 amino acids. Germline assignment: CDR1 MNHNS and CDR2 SASEGT.

V gene TRBV2 combines with J gene TRBJ1-1; D may be TRBD1 (6 bases). Germline V CDR1 and CDR2: SNHLY, FYNNEI. The length of the CDR3 is 14 residues. Trimming pared 10 bases from V and 5 bases from J, leaving 20 bases between. The DNA for the CDR3 is TGTGCCACCATTGGACAGTCGGTCGGTACTGAAGCTTTCTTT. As protein: CATIGQSVGTEAFF.

The chain combines TRBV2 with TRBJ1-2; 7 nucleotides align to TRBD1. The CDR3 length is 15 residues. Losses at the gene ends were 7 bases for V and 0 bases for J; bases not matched to a gene: 8. The germline CDR1 and CDR2 sequences are SNHLY and FYNNEI. CDR3 coding DNA: TGTGCCAGCACCGACAGGGAAGGGGCTAACTATGGCTACACCTTC. Protein product: CASTDREGANYGYTF.

The chain carries TRBV19 and TRBJ2-7; 7 bases align to TRBD1. Germline CDR1 and CDR2: LNHDA and SQIVND (reference sequence). This CDR3 is built from 15 residues. The V segment lost 4 bases and the J segment 1 base; nucleotides outside the gene matches: 7. CDR3 sequence: CASSTWGTASYEQYF. In DNA, the CDR3 is TGTGCCAGTAGTACATGGGGGACAGCTTCCTACGAGCAGTACTTC.

Of note for this clone: Within the sample, other DNA sequences also encode this same CDR3. This chain uses TRBV7-2 with TRBJ2-7, with unresolved D. The CDR3 contains 13 residues. The V gene's germline CDR1 is SGHTA and CDR2 FQGNSA. Trimming pared 4 bases from V and 1 base from J, leaving 8 bases between. The CDR3 bases are TGTGCCAGCAGCTCTGGCGGATCCTACGAGCAGTACTTC. Protein sequence: CASSSGGSYEQYF. The full variable domain, with the rest looked up from reference TRBV7-2 and TRBJ2-7, is GAGVSQSPSNKVTEKGKDVELRCDPISGHTALYWYRQSLGQGLEFLIYFQGNSAPDKSGLPSDRFSAERTGGSVSTLTIQRTQQEDSAVYLCASSSGGSYEQYFGPGTRLTVT.

V gene TRBV2 combines with J gene TRBJ2-1; 7 bases line up with TRBD2. Germline V CDR1 and CDR2: SNHLY, FYNNEI. V dropped 0 bases and J dropped 0; count of bases not matched to a gene: 8. CDR3 length equals 18 residues. DNA for the CDR3: TGTGCCAGCAGTGAAGCTGCGCTAGCGGACTTCTCCTACAATGAGCAGTTCTTC. Translation gives CASSEAALADFSYNEQFF.

There are a few counts of this clone. The rearrangement joins TRBV29-1 to TRBJ2-5; perhaps TRBD2 as D (5 bases). This CDR3 has 12 amino acids. The germline V and J ends were trimmed by 5 bases and 4 bases, with 11 bases remaining between them. Germline V gene lookup returns CDR1 SQVTM and CDR2 ANQGSEA. The CDR3 DNA reads TGCAGCGTTAGGACTTCCGGAGAGACCCAGTACTTC. Translation: CSVRTSGETQYF.

The chain links TRBV30 to TRBJ1-1; 8 nucleotides align to TRBD1. This CDR3 region has 12 residues. Per germline, CDR1 GTSNPN and CDR2 SVGIG (reference sequence). V gave up 7 bases and J gave up 10 bases; unmatched junction bases: 11. The CDR3 here is CASDREMYRAFF. The CDR3 region has the DNA TGTGCCTCGGACAGGGAGATGTATCGAGCTTTCTTT.

The CDR3 loop is CASSYRDNSYEQYF. Here the CDR3 DNA reads TGTGCCAGCAGTTACCGGGACAACTCCTACGAGCAGTACTTC. This chain connects TRBV6-5 to TRBJ2-7, with a tentative D call TRBD1 (6 bases). Germline V gene data show CDR1 as MNHEY and CDR2 as SVGAGI. The CDR3 contains 14 residues. Trimming cost V 2 bases and J 0 bases, with 8 bases left between them.

This chain joins TRBV10-3 and TRBJ1-4, with 7 bases that match TRBD1. There are 20 residues in the CDR3. The V gene's germline CDR1 is ENHRY and CDR2 SYGVKD. Losses at the gene ends were 5 bases for V and 0 bases for J; bases not matched to a gene: 18. The DNA for the CDR3 is TGTGCCATCAGTAGACTCGGGACAGATGACCACGGTGCAACTAATGAAAAACTGTTTTTT. It yields the protein CAISRLGTDDHGATNEKLFF.

The rearrangement links TRBV15 to TRBJ1-1; D gene ambiguous. In germline, CDR1 is LNHNV, CDR2 YYDKDF (reference sequence). The CDR3 totals 13 residues. V was shortened by 1 base and J by 4 bases, with 7 bases between the two germline ends. The CDR3 loop is CATSRARVTEAFF. The DNA of the CDR3 is TGTGCCACCAGCAGAGCGAGAGTCACTGAAGCTTTCTTT.

The chain recombines TRBV10-3 with TRBJ1-1; D is unresolved. V was shortened by 2 bases and J by 1 base, with 8 bases between the two germline ends. This CDR3 contains 14 residues. The germline CDR1 and CDR2 sequences are ENHRY and SYGVKD. CDR3 in amino acids: CAISEGHANTEAFF. DNA of the CDR3: TGTGCCATCAGTGAGGGCCACGCGAACACTGAAGCTTTCTTT.

This chain's CDR3 is CASSDRGDSYNEQFF. The CDR3 bases are TGTGCCAGCAGCGACAGGGGGGACTCCTACAATGAGCAGTTCTTC. The chain recombines TRBV5-6 with TRBJ2-1; 9 bases are a match to TRBD1. This CDR3 is built from 15 residues. Losses at the gene ends were 4 bases for V and 0 bases for J; bases not matched to a gene: 2. Germline assignment: CDR1 SGHDT and CDR2 YYEEEE.

The chain employs TRBV11-2 and TRBJ1-4; D possibly corresponds to TRBD1 (5 bases). CDR1 is SGHAT and CDR2 is FQNNGV in the germline V gene. The CDR3 runs to 14 residues. The ends were cut back, 0 bases at V and 8 bases at J, with 10 bases in the middle. The CDR3 DNA is TGTGCCAGCAGCTTAGATCGGGGGGGAGAAAAACTGTTTTTT. This codes for CASSLDRGGEKLFF.

This chain links TRBV27 with TRBJ1-1, with TRBD1 matching 12 bases. Trimming took 10 bases from V and 5 from J; bases not matched to a gene: 17. The CDR3 is 17 amino acids. Germline V gene sequence: CDR1 MNHEY, CDR2 SMNVEV (reference sequence). The CDR3 nucleotides read TGTGCCATCCGAGGGACAGGGGGCCCACTAGGGAGAACTGAAGCTTTCTTT. As protein: CAIRGTGGPLGRTEAFF.